The 28 T cell receptor beta chains reported below all come from one sample, sequenced in a study of T cells after yellow fever vaccination. MiXCR, run by TCRdb on the 5' RACE reads, gives a single entry per CDR3 protein. This sample has 200,000 to 300,000 distinct CDR3 sequences, with over 6.5% found just once. Sequenced here: CD4+ T cells sorted from PBMCs, sampled on the day of the yellow fever booster vaccination. Receptors originate from a man aged 25 to 40 who received the YFV17D yellow fever vaccine.

This clonotype was seen many times. This chain joins TRBV25-1 and TRBJ2-2; no reliable D call. The CDR3 loop spans 14 amino acids. Per the germline V gene, CDR1 is MGHDK and CDR2 is SYGVNS. The V end was cut by 4 bases, the J end by 5 bases, with 11 bases between. This chain's CDR3 is CASSVEGLTGELFF. CDR3 bases: TGTGCCAGCAGTGTTGAAGGCCTGACCGGGGAGCTGTTTTTT.

Of note for this clonotype: A junction end diverges from the germline sequence, so it may reflect a read error. CDR3 coding DNA: TGCAGCGCTGAATACGGGGAGCTGTTTTTT. Protein: CSAEYGELFF. The chain couples TRBV29-1 to TRBJ2-2; D not resolved. Germline V CDR1 and CDR2: SQVTM, ANQGSEA. This CDR3 is 10 amino acids long.

The V and J genes are TRBV12-3 or TRBV12-4 and TRBJ2-7; 9 nucleotides align to TRBD2. This CDR3 region has 14 residues. Trimming removed 8 bases from V and 6 bases from J; junction bases left unmatched: 11. CDR3 nucleotide sequence: TGTGCCAGCCAAGAGGCGGGAGGGCCGCTCGAGCAGTACTTC. It yields the protein CASQEAGGPLEQYF.

This clonotype turned up a few times. The CDR3 region has the DNA TGCGCCAGCAGTGAGCTGACTACAGATACGCAGTATTTT. Its translation is CASSELTTDTQYF. The rearrangement joins TRBV10-2 to TRBJ2-3; D is unresolved. Looked up from germline, CDR1 is WSHSY and CDR2 is SAAADI. Trimming stripped 2 bases from V and 3 bases from J, with 6 bases between. There are 13 residues in the CDR3.

This clonotype was counted only a few times. This chain links TRBV20-1 with TRBJ2-3; maybe TRBD1 (5 bases). The germline CDR1 and CDR2 sequences are DFQATT and SNEGSKA (reference sequence). V gave up 6 bases and J gave up 1 base, with 11 bases separating them. The CDR3 is made up of 13 amino acids. This chain's CDR3 is CSARGFGTDTQYF. As DNA, the CDR3 is TGCAGTGCAAGGGGTTTCGGCACAGATACGCAGTATTTT.

The chain combines TRBV18 with TRBJ1-5; 9 bases map to TRBD1. This CDR3 is 17 amino acids long. Unmatched junction bases numbered 8, after V lost 5 bases and J lost 0 bases. CDR1 and CDR2 (germline): KGHSH, LQKENI. The DNA for the CDR3 is TGTGCCAGCTCAGCCGGACAGGGGACCGATAGCAATCAGCCCCAGCATTTT. This translates into CASSAGQGTDSNQPQHF.

This clonotype was seen more than once but under ten times. The chain has TRBV19 and TRBJ1-5; unclear D gene. This CDR3 region has 14 residues. V lost 6 bases and J lost 4, with 13 bases in between. Germline V gives CDR1 LNHDA, CDR2 SQIVND (reference sequence). The CDR3 protein is CASSGLRGNQPQHF. CDR3 bases: TGTGCCAGTAGCGGCTTACGGGGTAATCAGCCCCAGCATTTT.

This clonotype was recorded at least ten times. This chain joins TRBV12-3 or TRBV12-4 and TRBJ2-6; D ambiguous. V was pared by 5 bases and J by 0 bases, with 11 bases between. The CDR3 covers 16 residues. The CDR3 DNA reads TGTGCCAGCAGTCGTTTCATCAGCTCTGGGGCCAACGTCCTGACTTTC. Translating gives CASSRFISSGANVLTF.

This clonotype has a handful of counts. The CDR3 region is CASSPPGPYEQYF. CDR3 DNA: TGTGCCAGCTCACCACCAGGCCCCTACGAGCAGTACTTC. The gene calls are TRBV18 and TRBJ2-7; D not resolved. Germline lookup yields CDR1 KGHSH and CDR2 LQKENI. The CDR3 is 13 amino acids. The V end was cut by 0 bases, the J end by 2 bases, with 5 bases between.

The chain has TRBV12-3 or TRBV12-4 and TRBJ2-7; 8 nucleotides line up with TRBD2. The CDR3 contains 14 residues. V dropped 3 bases and J dropped 7; count of bases not matched to a gene: 8. The CDR3 sequence is CASSFSGGPREQYF. CDR3 in DNA: TGTGCCAGCAGTTTTTCGGGAGGGCCCAGGGAGCAGTACTTC.

In this sample, this clonotype turned up many times. V gene TRBV20-1 combines with J gene TRBJ2-2; TRBD1 matches at 9 bases. There are 15 residues in the CDR3. V shed 5 bases, J shed 7 bases, and the junction held 11 bases outside the gene matches. Germline values: CDR1 DFQATT, CDR2 SNEGSKA (reference sequence). CDR3 in DNA: TGCAGTGCTCTGAACAGGGGGCGAATCGACGGGGAGCTGTTTTTT. It translates to CSALNRGRIDGELFF.

This clonotype was observed a few times. The chain joins TRBV12-3 or TRBV12-4 to TRBJ2-3; maybe TRBD2 (5 bases). The CDR3 extends over 13 amino acids. V lost 4 bases and J 7 bases, leaving 12 bases between the germline ends. CDR3 DNA sequence: TGTGCCAGCAGTTCGTCACTAGGGAATACGCAGTATTTT. It yields the protein CASSSSLGNTQYF.

V and J are TRBV20-1 and TRBJ2-2; no clear D gene. V was trimmed by 5 bases and J by 3 bases, leaving 13 bases between them. This CDR3 contains 14 residues. Germline V lookup: CDR1 DFQATT, CDR2 SNEGSKA (reference sequence). The CDR3 sequence is CSALRHRDTGELFF. Written as DNA, the CDR3 is TGCAGTGCTCTCCGACACCGCGACACCGGGGAGCTGTTTTTT.

In this sample, this clonotype turned up many times. The chain links TRBV3-1 to TRBJ2-1, with D tentatively TRBD2 (5 bases). Looked up from germline, CDR1 is LGHDT and CDR2 is YNNKEL (reference sequence). This CDR3 spans 14 amino acids. The germline V and J ends were trimmed by 1 base and 4 bases, with 8 bases remaining between them. The CDR3 spells CASSQVGEYNEQFF. The CDR3 region has the DNA TGTGCCAGCAGCCAAGTGGGAGAGTACAATGAGCAGTTCTTC.

J is TRBJ2-7 and V is TRBV7-2; perhaps TRBD2 as D (6 bases). V was pared by 6 bases and J by 0 bases, with 12 bases between. The CDR3 runs to 14 residues. Germline CDR1 is SGHTA and CDR2 is FQGNSA. CDR3 in amino acids: CASRPSGPSYEQYF. The CDR3 DNA reads TGTGCCAGCAGACCCAGCGGGCCCTCCTACGAGCAGTACTTC.

The sample holds many counts of this clonotype. This chain uses TRBV9 with TRBJ2-7, with D possibly TRBD2 on 6 matching bases. CDR1 is SGDLS and CDR2 is YYNGEE in the germline V gene. The CDR3 has 16 amino acids. Trimming took 2 bases from V and 2 from J, leaving 17 bases between them. The CDR3 region has the DNA TGTGCCAGCAGCGTCAGGGTCGAGACTAGGGCCTACGAGCAGTACTTC. This gives the protein CASSVRVETRAYEQYF.

The chain has TRBV9 and TRBJ2-6; 8 positions agree with TRBD1. The ends lost 3 bases at V and 0 bases at J; junction bases unmatched: 5. CDR3 length equals 17 residues. CDR1 is SGDLS and CDR2 is YYNGEE in the germline V gene. The CDR3 here is CASSGRDRYSGANVLTF. The CDR3 DNA is TGTGCCAGCAGCGGCCGGGACAGGTACTCTGGGGCCAACGTCCTGACTTTC.

This clonotype was observed a handful of times. The chain recombines TRBV1 with TRBJ2-1; the table's D call, TRBD2, was not checked against the DNA. TRBV1 is a recognized pseudogene. The CDR3 sequence is 16 residues long. CDR3 residues: CTSSQDTSGAYNEQFF. The CDR3 DNA is TGCACCAGCAGCCAAGATACTAGCGGGGCGTACAATGAGCAGTTCTTC.

The chain links TRBV7-2 to TRBJ2-1; 15 positions match TRBD2. The V gene end was trimmed by 5 bases and the J gene end by 8 bases; junction bases not matched to a gene: 4. The CDR3 spans 15 residues. Germline values: CDR1 SGHTA, CDR2 FQGNSA. The DNA of the CDR3 is TGTGCCAGCAGCCCCGGGACTAGCGGGAGGTATGAGCAGTTCTTC. Amino acids: CASSPGTSGRYEQFF.

Details on this clonotype: Relative to the germline gene, one junction end is altered; a read error may explain this. The chain uses TRBV6-5 and TRBJ2-3, with 10 bases that match TRBD2. This CDR3 is built from 18 residues. Per the germline V gene, CDR1 is MNHEY and CDR2 is SVGAGI. CDR3 DNA: TGTGCCAGCATTTACTCTTCTAGCGGGAGTCCCCACACAGATACGCAGTATTTT. This sequence encodes CASIYSSSGSPHTDTQYF.

The chain has TRBV7-9 and TRBJ2-7; D remains unclear. This CDR3 has 12 residues. CDR1 is SEHNR, CDR2 FQNEAQ, per germline (reference sequence). V was trimmed by 2 bases and J by 6 bases, leaving 8 bases between them. Here the CDR3 reads CASSLSRREQYF. The CDR3 nucleotides are TGTGCCAGCAGCTTATCGAGGCGCGAGCAGTACTTC.

Only a few counts were recorded for this clonotype. This chain joins TRBV29-1 and TRBJ1-3; D is unresolved. Germline V gene data show CDR1 as SQVTM and CDR2 as ANQGSEA. CDR3 size: 13 residues. The CDR3 here is CRHPRDSGNTIYF. The CDR3 DNA is TGCAGGCATCCTAGGGACTCTGGAAACACCATATATTTT. Full variable domain (outside the CDR3, taken from reference TRBV29-1 and TRBJ1-3): SAVISQKPSRDICQRGTSLTIQCQVDSQVTMMFWYRQQPGQSLTLIATANQGSEATYESGFVIDKFPISRPNLTFSTLTVSNMSPEDSSIYLCRHPRDSGNTIYFGEGSWLTVV.

Only a few counts were recorded for this clonotype. This rearrangement joins TRBV18 to TRBJ2-2; TRBD2 might be the D (6 bases). Germline CDR1 reads KGHSH; CDR2 reads LQKENI. Trimming took off 3 bases at V and 5 bases at J, with 13 bases between the two ends. CDR3 length: 15 residues. This CDR3 is CASSPLTGRTGELFF. The CDR3 bases are TGTGCCAGCTCACCGTTGACGGGGAGGACCGGGGAGCTGTTTTTT.

The gene calls are TRBV9 and TRBJ2-2, with D unclear. Germline V gene sequence: CDR1 SGDLS, CDR2 YYNGEE. Between the trimmed V and J ends, which lost 0 bases and 8 bases, there was a span of 8 bases. There are 13 residues in the CDR3. The CDR3 DNA reads as TGTGCCAGCAGCGTAGTCCGAGGAGGGGAGCTGTTTTTT. Amino acids: CASSVVRGGELFF.

The chain joins TRBV20-1 to TRBJ2-3; 15 bases match TRBD2. Germline lookup yields CDR1 DFQATT and CDR2 SNEGSKA (reference sequence). V was clipped by 6 bases and J by 4 bases; unmatched bases: 11. There are 17 residues in the CDR3. DNA for the CDR3: TGCAGTGCCAACGGACTAGCGGGAGGGCAAGTCGCAGATACGCAGTATTTT. Its translation is CSANGLAGGQVADTQYF.

The CDR3: CASSYYGSGYTF. CDR3 in DNA: TGTGCCAGCAGTTACTACGGGAGTGGCTACACCTTC. The gene calls are TRBV6-2 or TRBV6-3 and TRBJ1-2; no firm D call. This CDR3 is built from 12 residues. The V gene lost 1 base and the J gene lost 7 bases, with 7 bases spanning the gap. Germline CDR1 and CDR2: MNHEY and SVGEGT.

The V and J genes are TRBV29-1 and TRBJ1-1, with D possibly being TRBD1 (6 bases). The V end was cut by 4 bases, the J end by 8 bases, with 14 bases between. The CDR3 has 12 amino acids. CDR1 is SQVTM, CDR2 ANQGSEA, per germline. Here the CDR3 reads CSVGGRSTEAFF. The CDR3 coding sequence is TGCAGCGTTGGGGGGCGAAGCACAGAAGCTTTCTTT.

This chain connects TRBV7-2 to TRBJ2-3, with a weak D call TRBD1 (6 bases). The CDR3 consists of 13 residues. Germline CDR1 SGHTA, CDR2 FQGNSA. With 6 bases removed from V and 2 bases from J, the gap between germline ends came to 9 bases. The CDR3 loop is CASSTGPTDTQYF. In DNA, the CDR3 is TGTGCCAGCAGTACAGGGCCCACAGATACGCAGTATTTT.